This T cell receptor beta chain was captured by sequencing in a study of T cell repertoires in cytomegalovirus infection. Overall study: It was the public TCR beta signatures that indicated both CMV infection and matching HLA type.

As to this clonotype: The antigen remains undetermined.

TCRdb called the reads again in MiXCR, with one record for every CDR3 protein. The sample contains 200,000 to 250,000 distinct CDR3 sequences, approximately 40% of which appear only once. The CDR3 length is 19 residues. Trimming stripped 6 bases from V and 0 bases from J, with 27 bases between. CDR1 is MNHEY, CDR2 SMNVEV, per germline (reference sequence). This clonotype was sampled from a human donor in good health (CMV status not recorded). Some clones in this sample may be carry-over from other donors' samples. The sample was CD8+ T cells from cultured PBMCs, taken from culture after CMV antigen stimulation. The chain employs TRBV27 and TRBJ2-7, with unresolved D. DNA of the CDR3: TGTGCCAGCAGCATGGGATTCGGAGACAACCTAGGACCCTCCTACGAGCAGTACTTC. It yields the protein CASSMGFGDNLGPSYEQYF.